The clone carrying this TCR beta chain has only one observation. Its antigen is unidentified. Treatment here: roughly 20 received Ad26.COV2.S at low or high dose, single or two shots; 5 received placebo; per-sample allocation not given. The samples were gathered on day 63 after the first injection of vaccine or placebo. Recruitment in Boston yielded a donor of adult age, 18-55 years. This sample is part of a study of Ad26.COV2.S vaccination and SARS-CoV-2 variants. Study-level background: By the intramuscular route, Ad26.COV2.S was given once, or twice 56 days apart.

Study results and caveats: Quantification of TCR breadth and depth may have yielded underestimates of total T cell responses. Placebo recipients had lower spike-specific TCR breadth than vaccine recipients.

Method: immunoSEQ multiplex PCR; TCRdb's copy keeps in-frame clones and lacks some. The sample has hundreds of thousands of clones; around 92% are singletons. Germline CDR1 and CDR2: KGHSH and LQKENI. V lost 4 bases, J lost 3 bases, and 2 bases stayed unmatched. The CDR3 totals 13 residues. The sample consisted of peripheral blood, taken in a trial of Ad26.COV2.S vaccine versus placebo. This chain links TRBV18 with TRBJ1-1; TRBD1 matches at 7 bases. This receptor was identified in a person between 18 and 60 years old who received the Ad26.COV2.S COVID-19 vaccine or a placebo. In DNA, the CDR3 is TGTGCCAGCTCACGAGACAGGGACACTGAAGCTTTCTTT. Translation: CASSRDRDTEAFF.